In this sample, the clone carrying this T cell receptor (beta chain) turned up a few times. Its antigen is undetermined. This entry belongs to a study of beta chain features in type 1 diabetes. General study results and limits: In every one of the four CD4+ subsets, TCRB CDR3s were moderately but significantly shorter in Type 1 diabetes patients.

Germline CDR1 reads MDHEN; CDR2 reads SYDVKM. Trimming cost V 2 bases and J 4 bases, with 9 bases left between them. This CDR3 is built from 14 residues. The investigators reverse transcribed all of the isolated RNA, so they sequenced expressed TCRB transcripts. TCRdb keeps only in-frame clones here, not all; method: immunoSEQ multiplex PCR. The sample gives over 200,000 clones, about a tenth of which show up once; about 0.018% is in the top ten. The receptor comes from a man under 40 with type 1 diabetes. Input material: naive CD4+ T cells from blood. V gene TRBV28 combines with J gene TRBJ1-5; D may be TRBD1 (5 bases). CDR3 coding DNA: TGTGCCAGCAGTTTAGACAGACTGAATCAGCCCCAGCATTTT. It translates to CASSLDRLNQPQHF.